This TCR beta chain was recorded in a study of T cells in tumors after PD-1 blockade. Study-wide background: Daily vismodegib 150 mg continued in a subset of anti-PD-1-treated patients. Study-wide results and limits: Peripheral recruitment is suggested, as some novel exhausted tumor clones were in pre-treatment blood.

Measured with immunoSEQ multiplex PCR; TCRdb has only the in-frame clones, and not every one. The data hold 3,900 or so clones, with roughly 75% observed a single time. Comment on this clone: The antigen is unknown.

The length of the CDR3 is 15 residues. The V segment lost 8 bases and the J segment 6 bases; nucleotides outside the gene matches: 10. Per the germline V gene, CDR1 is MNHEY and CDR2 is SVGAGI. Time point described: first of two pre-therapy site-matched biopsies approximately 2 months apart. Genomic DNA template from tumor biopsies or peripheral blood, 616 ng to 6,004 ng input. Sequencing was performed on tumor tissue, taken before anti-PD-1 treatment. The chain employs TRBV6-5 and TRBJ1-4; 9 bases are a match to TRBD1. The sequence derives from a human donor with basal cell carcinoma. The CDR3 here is CASVDLDRGYEKLFF. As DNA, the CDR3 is TGTGCCAGCGTTGACCTTGACAGGGGGTATGAAAAACTGTTTTTT.